This passage covers 24 T cell receptor beta chains from one sample sequenced in a study of OX40 agonist ivuxolimab in advanced cancers. Repertoires were generated with immunoSEQ multiplex PCR, while TCRdb's copy carries only in-frame clones and drops some. Of around 35,000 clones listed, around four fifths are singletons. The sequencing used CD4+ or CD8+ T cells sorted from blood, collected in a trial of the OX40 agonist ivuxolimab. Source of these receptors: an adult with an advanced solid tumor such as melanoma, head and neck, liver or kidney cancer.

The chain has TRBV27 and TRBJ2-5, with TRBD1 as a possible D gene (5 bases). Germline CDR1 MNHEY, CDR2 SMNVEV (reference sequence). The length of the CDR3 is 13 residues. Trimming shortened V by 2 bases and J by 5 bases, and 9 bases separated the two germline ends. As DNA, the CDR3 is TGTGCCAGCAGTTTAGGGGCTCGGGAGACCCAGTACTTC. Its translation is CASSLGARETQYF.

The chain couples TRBV7-2 to TRBJ2-7; tentative D call: TRBD2 (5 bases). The V end lost 4 bases, the J end lost 2 bases, and 15 bases lay between the germline ends. Germline lookup yields CDR1 SGHTA and CDR2 FQGNSA. The CDR3 contains 15 residues. CDR3 protein: CASSSSSGGPYEQYF. The CDR3 nucleotides read TGTGCCAGCAGCTCTTCCAGCGGCGGGCCCTACGAGCAGTACTTC.

This sequence joins TRBV5-5 and TRBJ2-7; D perhaps matches TRBD2 (6 bases). Germline-derived CDR1 and CDR2 are SGHKS and YYEKEE (reference sequence). Trimming removed 4 bases from V and 2 bases from J, with 16 bases in between. This CDR3 is built from 15 residues. The DNA for the CDR3 is TGTGCCAGCAGCCGATTCGGGGGTACCACCTACGAGCAGTACTTC. Translation: CASSRFGGTTYEQYF.

The V gene is TRBV27, the J gene TRBJ2-1; D might be TRBD2 (5 bases). The CDR3 contains 15 residues. Germline CDR1 and CDR2: MNHEY and SMNVEV (reference sequence). V lost 6 bases and J lost 6, with 18 bases in between. The CDR3 spells CASRQNPGGLNEQFF. In DNA, the CDR3 is TGTGCCAGCAGGCAAAATCCTGGAGGACTCAATGAGCAGTTCTTC.

The rearrangement uses TRBV7-9 and TRBJ1-1; perhaps TRBD1 as D (6 bases). The CDR3 extends over 15 amino acids. V dropped 3 bases and J dropped 3 bases, with 14 bases sitting between them. Germline CDR1 reads SEHNR; CDR2 reads FQNEAQ (reference sequence). The CDR3, as DNA: TGTGCCAGCAGCTTGGGACACCTTGGGGACACTGAAGCTTTCTTT. This codes for CASSLGHLGDTEAFF.

CDR3 loop: CASSVIPGLAGGRVNEQFF. The CDR3, as DNA: TGTGCCAGCAGCGTCATACCGGGACTAGCGGGAGGTCGGGTGAATGAGCAGTTCTTC. This chain uses TRBV9 with TRBJ2-1; 15 nucleotides match TRBD2. CDR1 is SGDLS and CDR2 is YYNGEE in the germline V gene. V lost 2 bases to trimming and J lost 7 bases; unmatched junction nucleotides: 13. This CDR3 spans 19 amino acids.

J is TRBJ2-1 and V is TRBV28; 10 nucleotides agree with TRBD2. The germline CDR1 and CDR2 sequences are MDHEN and SYDVKM. The CDR3 extends over 15 amino acids. J gave up 9 bases and V 4 bases, and 9 bases lay outside the gene matches. CDR3 DNA sequence: TGTGCCAGCAGTTCCCTAGCGGGAGTTATTAGTGAGCAGTTCTTC. Its translation: CASSSLAGVISEQFF.

V gene TRBV5-5 combines with J gene TRBJ2-7, with TRBD1 identical over 7 bases. This CDR3 spans 12 amino acids. The J segment lost 6 bases and the V segment lost 3 bases, leaving 3 bases of the junction unmatched. The germline V gene has CDR1 SGHKS and CDR2 YYEKEE (reference sequence). CDR3 in amino acids: CASSSTGIEQYF. The CDR3 coding sequence is TGTGCCAGCAGCTCGACAGGGATCGAGCAGTACTTC.

The chain carries TRBV6-6 and TRBJ1-6; 8 bases agree with TRBD1. The trim removed 6 bases at V and 7 bases at J, leaving 5 bases unmatched. Looked up from germline, CDR1 is MNHNY and CDR2 is SVGAGI (reference sequence). CDR3 length: 14 residues. CDR3 region: CASRRQGNNSPLHF. Here the CDR3 DNA reads TGTGCCAGCAGACGACAGGGGAACAATTCACCCCTCCACTTT.

The rearrangement uses TRBV6-5 and TRBJ1-6, with D hard to call. V lost 0 bases, J lost 7 bases, and 10 bases lay in between. The CDR3 is 15 residues long. Germline V gene data show CDR1 as MNHEY and CDR2 as SVGAGI. The CDR3 spells CASSYSLGSNSPLHF. The DNA for the CDR3 is TGTGCCAGCAGTTACTCGCTCGGGAGCAATTCACCCCTCCACTTT.

The chain is built from TRBV28 and TRBJ2-1; the D is unclear. Germline V gene lookup returns CDR1 MDHEN and CDR2 SYDVKM. The CDR3 length is 13 residues. Trimming took 2 bases from V and 5 from J, leaving 7 bases between them. The DNA of the CDR3 is TGTGCCAGCAGTTTACGCGTTCACAATGAGCAGTTCTTC. Translation: CASSLRVHNEQFF.

The chain employs TRBV7-2 and TRBJ2-1; D may be TRBD1 (5 bases). The germline V gene encodes CDR1 SGHTA and CDR2 FQGNSA. Trimming took 5 bases from V and 0 from J, leaving 14 bases between them. The CDR3 is 16 residues long. CDR3 region: CASSQVQATSYNEQFF. For the CDR3, the DNA is TGTGCCAGCAGCCAAGTACAGGCTACCTCCTACAATGAGCAGTTCTTC.

This clone was recorded only once. J is TRBJ2-2 and V is TRBV7-9; 8 nucleotides agree with TRBD1. V lost 1 base to trimming and J lost 3 bases; unmatched junction nucleotides: 1. This CDR3 spans 15 amino acids. Germline assignment: CDR1 SEHNR and CDR2 FQNEAQ (reference sequence). CDR3 bases: TGTGCCAGCAGCTTAGAGACAGGGGACACCGGGGAGCTGTTTTTT. This codes for CASSLETGDTGELFF.

CDR3 region: CASSPTRYLEKNIQYF. CDR3 bases: TGCGCCAGCAGCCCCACGAGATATCTAGAGAAAAACATTCAGTACTTC. The chain has TRBV4-1 and TRBJ2-4; no reliable D call. This CDR3 comprises 16 residues. Per germline, CDR1 MGHRA and CDR2 YSYEKL. With 4 bases removed from V and 4 bases from J, the gap between germline ends came to 17 bases.

The rearrangement links TRBV5-4 to TRBJ1-5, with 9 positions matching TRBD1. Germline V gives CDR1 SGHNT, CDR2 YYREEE (reference sequence). CDR3 size: 16 residues. V was clipped by 0 bases and J by 7 bases; unmatched bases: 8. CDR3 region: CASSLAGTGIFQPQHF. In DNA form, the CDR3 reads TGTGCCAGCAGCTTGGCCGGGACAGGGATTTTCCAGCCCCAGCATTTT.

Turning to this clone: Germline and junction disagree at one end, which may indicate a read error. The gene calls are TRBV7-9 and TRBJ2-5; TRBD2 agrees at 9 bases. CDR3 size: 14 residues. Germline V gene data show CDR1 as SEHNR and CDR2 as FQNEAQ (reference sequence). The CDR3 DNA reads as TGCGCCAGCAGCCAATTAGCGGGGGAAGAGACCCAGTACTTC. Residues: CASSQLAGEETQYF.

J is TRBJ2-2 and V is TRBV28, with 8 nucleotides matching TRBD2. The ends lost 3 bases at V and 1 base at J; junction bases unmatched: 4. In germline, CDR1 is MDHEN, CDR2 SYDVKM. The CDR3 is made up of 16 amino acids. In nucleotides, the CDR3 is TGTGCCAGCAGTTTGGAGCTAGCGGGGAACACCGGGGAGCTGTTTTTT. Protein product: CASSLELAGNTGELFF.

The genes are TRBV19 and TRBJ2-4; possibly TRBD2 for D (6 bases). CDR3 size: 15 residues. Germline CDR1 is LNHDA and CDR2 is SQIVND (reference sequence). V lost 3 bases, J lost 1 base, and 10 bases lay in between. CDR3 sequence reads: CASSIVGGAKNIQYF. The DNA of the CDR3 is TGTGCCAGTAGTATTGTTGGAGGGGCCAAAAACATTCAGTACTTC.

This clone was counted only a few times. The gene calls are TRBV29-1 and TRBJ2-7, with 8 bases identical to TRBD1. The V gene end was trimmed by 4 bases and the J gene end by 3 bases; junction bases not matched to a gene: 5. The CDR3 is 13 residues long. CDR1 SQVTM and CDR2 ANQGSEA come from the germline V gene. DNA for the CDR3: TGCAGCGTTGTTCAGGGGGCGATCTACGAGCAGTACTTC. Residues: CSVVQGAIYEQYF.

This clone was recorded only once. The gene calls are TRBV5-6 and TRBJ2-5, with 12 bases matching TRBD2. Germline values: CDR1 SGHDT, CDR2 YYEEEE. The V gene end was trimmed by 6 bases and the J gene end by 5 bases; junction bases not matched to a gene: 8. This CDR3 is 15 amino acids long. CDR3 region: CASNQLAGGVETQYF. The CDR3 DNA is TGTGCCAGCAACCAACTAGCGGGGGGTGTTGAGACCCAGTACTTC.

The sample holds a few counts of this clone. The rearrangement uses TRBV29-1 and TRBJ2-4; perhaps TRBD2 as D (7 bases). The V gene lost 7 bases and the J gene lost 5 bases, with 12 bases spanning the gap. CDR1 and CDR2 from the germline V gene are SQVTM and ANQGSEA. The CDR3 has 12 residues. Written as DNA, the CDR3 is TGCAGCGGAGGGGGAGGGGAAAACATTCAGTACTTC. Translation gives CSGGGGENIQYF. The full variable domain, rest sourced from reference TRBV29-1 and TRBJ2-4, is SAVISQKPSRDICQRGTSLTIQCQVDSQVTMMFWYRQQPGQSLTLIATANQGSEATYESGFVIDKFPISRPNLTFSTLTVSNMSPEDSSIYLCSGGGGENIQYFGAGTRLSVL.

V usage is TRBV5-6 and J usage is TRBJ1-3; 10 nucleotides agree with TRBD1. Germline values: CDR1 SGHDT, CDR2 YYEEEE. With 3 bases clipped from V and 3 bases from J, the junction kept 3 bases outside the gene matches. The CDR3 spans 15 residues. The chain's CDR3 is CASSSTGGGGNTIYF. CDR3 coding DNA: TGTGCCAGCAGCTCGACAGGGGGCGGTGGAAACACCATATATTTT. Full variable domain (remainder filled in from reference TRBV5-6 and TRBJ1-3): DAGVTQSPTHLIKTRGQQVTLRCSPKSGHDTVSWYQQALGQGPQFIFQYYEEEERQRGNFPDRFSGHQFPNYSSELNVNALLLGDSALYLCASSSTGGGGNTIYFGEGSWLTVV.

In this sample, this clone turned up once. The chain links TRBV4-1 to TRBJ2-7; possibly TRBD1 for D (6 bases). The germline gives CDR1 MGHRA, CDR2 YSYEKL. This CDR3 spans 15 amino acids. Between the trimmed V and J ends, which lost 4 bases and 5 bases, there was a span of 18 bases. In DNA, the CDR3 is TGCGCCAGCAGCCTGGCGCCGGACAGTAGGAACGAGCAGTACTTC. This gives the protein CASSLAPDSRNEQYF.

This chain links TRBV5-5 with TRBJ2-7; 7 nucleotides match TRBD1. CDR1 is SGHKS and CDR2 is YYEKEE in the germline V gene (reference sequence). This CDR3 is 16 amino acids long. J was trimmed by 5 bases and V by 4 bases; bases with no gene match: 15. The CDR3 DNA reads TGTGCCAGCAGCCCTCGGTATGTGACAGGGAACAACGAGCAGTACTTC. This sequence encodes CASSPRYVTGNNEQYF.